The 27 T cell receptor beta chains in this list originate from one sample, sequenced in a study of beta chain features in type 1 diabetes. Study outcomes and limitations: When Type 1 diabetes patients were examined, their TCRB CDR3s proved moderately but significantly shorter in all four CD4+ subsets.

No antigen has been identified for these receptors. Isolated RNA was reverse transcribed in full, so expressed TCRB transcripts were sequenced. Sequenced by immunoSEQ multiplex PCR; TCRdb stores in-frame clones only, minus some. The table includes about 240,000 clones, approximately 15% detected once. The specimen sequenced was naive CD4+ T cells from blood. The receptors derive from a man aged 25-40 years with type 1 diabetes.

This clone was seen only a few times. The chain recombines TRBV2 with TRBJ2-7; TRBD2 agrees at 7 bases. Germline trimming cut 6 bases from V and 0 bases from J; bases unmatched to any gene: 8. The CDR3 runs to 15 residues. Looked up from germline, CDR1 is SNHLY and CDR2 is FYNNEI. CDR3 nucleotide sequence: TGTGCCAGCAGAATGGCCGGGACTACCTCCTACGAGCAGTACTTC. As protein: CASRMAGTTSYEQYF.

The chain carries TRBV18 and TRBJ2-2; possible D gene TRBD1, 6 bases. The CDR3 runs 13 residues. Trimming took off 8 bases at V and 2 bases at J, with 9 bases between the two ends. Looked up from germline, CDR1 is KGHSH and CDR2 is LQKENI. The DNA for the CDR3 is TGTGCCAGCCAGGACAGCAACACCGGGGAGCTGTTTTTT. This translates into CASQDSNTGELFF.

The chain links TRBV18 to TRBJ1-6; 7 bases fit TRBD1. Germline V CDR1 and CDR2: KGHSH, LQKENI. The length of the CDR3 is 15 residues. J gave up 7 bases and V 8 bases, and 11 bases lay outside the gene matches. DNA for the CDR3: TGTGCCAGCACAACGACAGGGAAGGAGAATTCACCCCTCCACTTT. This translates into CASTTTGKENSPLHF.

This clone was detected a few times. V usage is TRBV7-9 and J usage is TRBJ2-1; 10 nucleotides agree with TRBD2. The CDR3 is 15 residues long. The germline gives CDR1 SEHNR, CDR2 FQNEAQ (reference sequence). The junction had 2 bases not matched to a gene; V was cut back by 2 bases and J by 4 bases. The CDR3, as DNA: TGTGCCAGCAGCTTACGACTAGCGGGTTACAATGAGCAGTTCTTC. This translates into CASSLRLAGYNEQFF.

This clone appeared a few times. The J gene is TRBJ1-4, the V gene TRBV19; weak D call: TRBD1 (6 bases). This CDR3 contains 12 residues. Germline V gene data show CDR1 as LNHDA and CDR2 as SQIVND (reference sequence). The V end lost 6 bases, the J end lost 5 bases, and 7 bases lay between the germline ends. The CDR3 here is CASRDSNEKLFF. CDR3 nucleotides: TGTGCCAGTAGGGACAGCAATGAAAAACTGTTTTTT.

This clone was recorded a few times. The CDR3 nucleotides read TGTGCCGACACGTGGTTACTAGGGTACGAGCAGTACTTC. The encoded protein is CADTWLLGYEQYF. The V and J genes are TRBV6-7 and TRBJ2-7, with D tentatively TRBD2 (5 bases). TRBV6-7 is labeled an ORF, and its function is uncertain. The CDR3 consists of 13 residues. With 11 bases removed from V and 4 bases from J, the gap between germline ends came to 18 bases.

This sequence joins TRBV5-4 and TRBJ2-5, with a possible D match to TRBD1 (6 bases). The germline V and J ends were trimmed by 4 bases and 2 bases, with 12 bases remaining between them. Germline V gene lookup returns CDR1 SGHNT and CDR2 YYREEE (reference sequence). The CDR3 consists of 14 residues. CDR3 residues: CASSKGVTQETQYF. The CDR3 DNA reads TGTGCCAGCAGCAAGGGGGTGACTCAAGAGACCCAGTACTTC.

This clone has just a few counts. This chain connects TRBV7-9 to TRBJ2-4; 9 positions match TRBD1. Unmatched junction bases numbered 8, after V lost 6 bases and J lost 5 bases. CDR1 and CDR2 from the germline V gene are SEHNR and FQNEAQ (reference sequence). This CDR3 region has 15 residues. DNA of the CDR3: TGTGCCAGCAGTCGACAGGACAGGGGTCAAAACATTCAGTACTTC. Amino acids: CASSRQDRGQNIQYF.

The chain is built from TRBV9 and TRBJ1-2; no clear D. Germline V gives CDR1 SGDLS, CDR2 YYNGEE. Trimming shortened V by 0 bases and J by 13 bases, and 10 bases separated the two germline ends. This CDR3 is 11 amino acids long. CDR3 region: CASSVERKITF. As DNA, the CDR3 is TGTGCCAGCAGCGTAGAGAGGAAGATCACCTTC.

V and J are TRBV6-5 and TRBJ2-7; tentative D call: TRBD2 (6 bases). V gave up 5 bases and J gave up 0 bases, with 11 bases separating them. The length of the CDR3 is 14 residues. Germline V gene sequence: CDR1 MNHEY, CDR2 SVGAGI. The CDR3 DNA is TGTGCCAGCAGTGACGGGGGACCCTCCTACGAGCAGTACTTC. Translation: CASSDGGPSYEQYF.

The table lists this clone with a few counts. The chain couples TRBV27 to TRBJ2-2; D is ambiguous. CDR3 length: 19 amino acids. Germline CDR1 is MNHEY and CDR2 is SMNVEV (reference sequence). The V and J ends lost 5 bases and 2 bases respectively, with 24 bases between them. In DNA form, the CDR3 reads TGTGCCAGCAGTACTACCCCCACGAGGTTTGGCAGTAACACCGGGGAGCTGTTTTTT. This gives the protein CASSTTPTRFGSNTGELFF.

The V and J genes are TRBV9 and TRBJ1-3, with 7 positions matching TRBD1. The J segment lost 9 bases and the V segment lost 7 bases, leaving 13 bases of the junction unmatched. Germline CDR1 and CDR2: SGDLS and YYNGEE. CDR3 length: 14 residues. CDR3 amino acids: CASSDREMGGTIYF. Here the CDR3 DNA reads TGTGCCAGCTCCGACAGGGAAATGGGGGGCACCATATATTTT.

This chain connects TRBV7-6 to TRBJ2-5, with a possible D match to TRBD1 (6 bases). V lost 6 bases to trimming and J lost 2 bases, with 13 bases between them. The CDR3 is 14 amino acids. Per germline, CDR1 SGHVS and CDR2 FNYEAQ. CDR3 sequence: CASRPSTGQETQYF. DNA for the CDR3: TGTGCCAGCAGACCATCTACAGGGCAAGAGACCCAGTACTTC.

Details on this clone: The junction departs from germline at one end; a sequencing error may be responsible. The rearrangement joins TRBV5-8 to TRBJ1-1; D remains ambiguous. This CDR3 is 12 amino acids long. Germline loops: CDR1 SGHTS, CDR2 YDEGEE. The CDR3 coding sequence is TGTGCCAGCAGCCAATACGCGGCTGAGGCTTTCTTT. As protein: CASSQYAAEAFF.

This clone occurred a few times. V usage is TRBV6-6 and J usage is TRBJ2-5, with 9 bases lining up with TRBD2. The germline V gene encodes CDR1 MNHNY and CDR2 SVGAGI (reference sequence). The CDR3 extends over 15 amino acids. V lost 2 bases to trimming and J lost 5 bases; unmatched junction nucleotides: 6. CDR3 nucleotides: TGTGCCAGCAGTTACACTCCCGGGACTAGCGAGACCCAGTACTTC. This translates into CASSYTPGTSETQYF.

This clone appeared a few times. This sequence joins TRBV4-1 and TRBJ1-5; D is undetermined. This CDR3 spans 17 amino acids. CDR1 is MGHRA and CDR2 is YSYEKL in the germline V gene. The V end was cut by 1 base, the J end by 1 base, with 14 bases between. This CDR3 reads CASSQGRPGGSNQPQHF. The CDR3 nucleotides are TGCGCCAGCAGCCAAGGGAGACCTGGTGGGAGCAATCAGCCCCAGCATTTT.

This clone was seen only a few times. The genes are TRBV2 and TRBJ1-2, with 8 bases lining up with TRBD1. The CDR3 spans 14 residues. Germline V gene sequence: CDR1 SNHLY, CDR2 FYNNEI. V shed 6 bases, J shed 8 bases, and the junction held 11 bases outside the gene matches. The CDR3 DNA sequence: TGTGCCAGCAGCATGCAGGGGGCGTCTGTCGGCTACACCTTC. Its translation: CASSMQGASVGYTF.

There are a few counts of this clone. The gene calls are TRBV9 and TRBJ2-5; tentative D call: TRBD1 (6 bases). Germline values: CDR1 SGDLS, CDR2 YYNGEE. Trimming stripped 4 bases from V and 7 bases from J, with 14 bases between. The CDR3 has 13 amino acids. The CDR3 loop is CASSLGGPGTQYF. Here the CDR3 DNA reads TGTGCCAGCAGCCTTGGGGGCCCCGGGACCCAGTACTTC.

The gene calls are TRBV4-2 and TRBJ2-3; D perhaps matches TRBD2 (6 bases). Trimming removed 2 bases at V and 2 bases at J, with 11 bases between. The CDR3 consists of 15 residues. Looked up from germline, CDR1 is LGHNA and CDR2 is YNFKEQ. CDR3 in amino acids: CASSQSGLDTDTQYF. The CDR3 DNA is TGTGCCAGCAGCCAATCGGGACTTGACACAGATACGCAGTATTTT.

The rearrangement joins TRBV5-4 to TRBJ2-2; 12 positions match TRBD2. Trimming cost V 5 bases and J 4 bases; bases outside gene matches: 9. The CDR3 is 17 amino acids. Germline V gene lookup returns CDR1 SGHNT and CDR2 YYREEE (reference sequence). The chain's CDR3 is CASSLRLAGVLTGELFF. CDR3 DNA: TGTGCCAGCAGTCTCCGACTAGCGGGAGTGCTCACCGGGGAGCTGTTTTTT.

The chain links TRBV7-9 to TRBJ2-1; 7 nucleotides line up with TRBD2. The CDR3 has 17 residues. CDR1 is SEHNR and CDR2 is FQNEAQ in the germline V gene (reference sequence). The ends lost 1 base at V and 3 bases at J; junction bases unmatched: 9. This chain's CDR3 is CASSLGGGNGNYNEQFF. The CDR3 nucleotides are TGTGCCAGCAGCTTAGGGGGGGGAAACGGTAACTACAATGAGCAGTTCTTC.

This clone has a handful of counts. CDR3 sequence (DNA): TGTGCCAGCAGCTCATCGGGTGGCTACACCTTC. This codes for CASSSSGGYTF. The chain recombines TRBV9 with TRBJ1-2; D is unresolved. V was shortened by 4 bases and J by 7 bases, with 8 bases between the two germline ends. Per the germline V gene, CDR1 is SGDLS and CDR2 is YYNGEE. This CDR3 has 11 residues.

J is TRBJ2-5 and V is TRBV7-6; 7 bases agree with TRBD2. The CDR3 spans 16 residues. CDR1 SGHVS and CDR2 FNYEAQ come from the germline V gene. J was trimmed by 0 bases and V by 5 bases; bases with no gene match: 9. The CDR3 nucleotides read TGTGCCAGCAGCCCGCGACTAGCCGAGTACCAAGAGACCCAGTACTTC. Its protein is CASSPRLAEYQETQYF.

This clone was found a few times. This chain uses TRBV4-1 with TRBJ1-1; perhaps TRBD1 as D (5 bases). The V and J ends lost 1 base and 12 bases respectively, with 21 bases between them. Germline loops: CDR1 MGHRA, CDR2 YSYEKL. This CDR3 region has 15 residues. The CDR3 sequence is CASSQAGSGGGRPFF. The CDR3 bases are TGCGCCAGCAGCCAAGCTGGAAGTGGTGGGGGGAGGCCTTTCTTT.

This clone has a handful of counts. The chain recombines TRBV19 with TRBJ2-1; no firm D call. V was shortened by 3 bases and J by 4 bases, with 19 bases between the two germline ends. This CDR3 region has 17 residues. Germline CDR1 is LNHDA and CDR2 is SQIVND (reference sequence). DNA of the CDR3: TGTGCCAGTAGTATTGGGTCGAGCGCCGTGGCGTACAATGAGCAGTTCTTC. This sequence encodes CASSIGSSAVAYNEQFF.

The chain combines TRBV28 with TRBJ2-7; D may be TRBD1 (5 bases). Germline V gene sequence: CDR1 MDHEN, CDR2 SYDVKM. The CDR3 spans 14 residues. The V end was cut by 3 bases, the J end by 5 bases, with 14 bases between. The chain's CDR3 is CASSLIGQGHEQYF. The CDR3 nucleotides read TGTGCCAGCAGTTTGATTGGGCAGGGCCACGAGCAGTACTTC.

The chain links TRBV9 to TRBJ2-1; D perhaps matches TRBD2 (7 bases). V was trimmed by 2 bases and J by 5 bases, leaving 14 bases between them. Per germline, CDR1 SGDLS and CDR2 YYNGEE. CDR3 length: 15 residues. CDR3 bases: TGTGCCAGCAGCGTGGAGGGGGGGGAACACAATGAGCAGTTCTTC. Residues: CASSVEGGEHNEQFF.